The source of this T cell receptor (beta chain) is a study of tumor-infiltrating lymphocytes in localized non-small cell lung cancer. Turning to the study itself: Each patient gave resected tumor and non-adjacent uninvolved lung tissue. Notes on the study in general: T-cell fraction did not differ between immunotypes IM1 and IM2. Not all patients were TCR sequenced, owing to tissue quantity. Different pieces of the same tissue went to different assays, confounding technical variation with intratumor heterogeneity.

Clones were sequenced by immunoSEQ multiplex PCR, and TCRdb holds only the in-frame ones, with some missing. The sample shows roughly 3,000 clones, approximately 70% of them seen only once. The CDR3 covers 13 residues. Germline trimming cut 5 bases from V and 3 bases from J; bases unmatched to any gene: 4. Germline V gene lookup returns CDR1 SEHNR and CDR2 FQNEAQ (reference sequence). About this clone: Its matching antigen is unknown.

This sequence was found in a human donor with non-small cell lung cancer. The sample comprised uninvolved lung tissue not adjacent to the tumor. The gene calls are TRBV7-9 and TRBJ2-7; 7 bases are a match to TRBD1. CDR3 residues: CASSRQGSYEQYF. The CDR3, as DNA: TGTGCCAGCAGCCGACAGGGCAGCTACGAGCAGTACTTC.